This entry lists 2 T cell receptor beta chains sequenced from one sample in a study of blood T cell repertoires in COVID-19. Sequenced by immunoSEQ multiplex PCR; TCRdb stores in-frame clones only, minus some. Among 200,000 or so clones, under 85% were seen once, and the ten largest hold 17%. Sequenced material: peripheral blood. The receptors were sampled from a man aged 60 to 69 with active or convalescent COVID-19.

The V and J genes are TRBV21-1 and TRBJ1-2; the table names TRBD1, a call not compared with the DNA. TRBV21-1 is shown as a pseudogene. This CDR3 has 13 residues. The CDR3 loop reads CASKVSGGYGYTF. CDR3 sequence (DNA): TGTGCCAGCAAGGTCTCAGGGGGGTATGGCTACACCTTC.

The V and J genes are TRBV6-1 and TRBJ2-3; no clear D. The CDR3 is made up of 15 amino acids. The ends were cut back, 0 bases at V and 0 bases at J, with 7 bases in the middle. Germline V gene sequence: CDR1 MNHNS, CDR2 SASEGT. The CDR3: CASSEARPSTDTQYF. For the CDR3, the DNA is TGTGCCAGCAGTGAAGCCAGGCCCAGCACAGATACGCAGTATTTT.